This T cell receptor (beta chain) was documented in a study of response to subunit inactivated influenza vaccine (dated by TCRdb to the late 2010s). Regarding the complete study: Deep quantitative T cell receptor repertoire profiling was used in the study to track responses to a trivalent subunit inactivated influenza vaccine.

V loses 4 bases, J loses 2 bases, and the germline ends lie 9 bases apart. There are 13 amino acids in the CDR3, from cysteine to phenylalanine inclusive. The entry retains the CDR3 DNA only, 39 bases that are in frame from base 1. The germline V gene (reference sequence) specifies SGHNT as CDR1 and YYREEE as CDR2. A remark on this clonotype: Its antigen is still unknown. No much larger clone is present one base from it, and per-base qualities are unavailable.

General conclusions and limits of the study: The authors proposed that each seasonal influenza vaccination may bring in only a limited number of new T cells.

The method was RT-PCR. The sequencer was an Illumina HiSeq 2500. TCRdb passed the public sequencing reads through fastp at Q25 and MiXCR, retaining productive beta sequences. Identical CDR3 protein sequences are pooled into one entry, listed with their most common genes and DNA. The sample table shows around 580,000 distinct CDR3 sequences, and approximately 15% are seen once. The ten biggest clones cover 11% of the sample. Recombination linked TRBV5-4 to TRBJ1-2; the D gene is unclear. This TCR was sampled from a man in his fifties or sixties who received an inactivated influenza vaccine. Donor details come from another sample of the same person, matched by shared clones. The specimen was PBMCs from blood, collected roughly 13 days after vaccination. This receptor has the CDR3 CASSNGANYGYTF. The DNA sequence is TGTGCCAGCAGCAACGGAGCGAACTATGGCTACACCTTC.